This record concerns one T cell receptor beta chain sequence. Between the trimmed V and J ends, which lost 3 bases and 1 base, there was a span of 15 bases. CDR1 GTSNPN and CDR2 SVGIG come from the germline V gene (reference sequence). This CDR3 has 15 residues. The data belong to a study of blood T cell repertoires in COVID-19. Assay: immunoSEQ multiplex PCR; the TCRdb copy retains only in-frame clones and omits some. Among roughly 220,000 clones listed, less than 90% were seen once. This TCR came from a woman in her 40s who had recovered from COVID-19. Sequencing was done on a sample of PBMCs or T cells enriched from blood (not recorded which). The chain recombines TRBV30 with TRBJ1-1, with D possibly being TRBD1 (6 bases). CDR3 coding DNA: TGTGCCTGGAGGACGAACAGGGCCTGGAACACTGAAGCTTTCTTT. Protein: CAWRTNRAWNTEAFF. Based on the CDR3 plus reference TRBV30 and TRBJ1-1, the full variable domain is SQTIHQWPATLVQPVGSPLSLECTVEGTSNPNLYWYRQAAGRGLQLLFYSVGIGQISSEVPQNLSASRPQDRQFILSSKKLLLSDSGFYLCAWRTNRAWNTEAFFGQGTRLTVV.